Shown below are 14 T cell receptor beta chains from a single sample sequenced in a study of T cells after yellow fever vaccination. TCRdb re-called the 5' RACE reads through MiXCR, storing one row per CDR3 protein. The data show 340,000 or so distinct CDR3 sequences, around 12% seen once. The source was CD4+ T cells sorted from PBMCs, collected 15 days after the yellow fever booster vaccination. These receptors came from a man in his late teens or twenties who received the YFV17D yellow fever vaccine.

This clonotype was recorded a few times. The chain couples TRBV7-6 to TRBJ2-7; the match to TRBD2 covers 9 bases. The CDR3 spans 14 residues. V shed 3 bases and J 5 bases; nucleotides not matched to a gene: 5. Looked up from germline, CDR1 is SGHVS and CDR2 is FNYEAQ. The CDR3 bases are TGTGCCAGCAGCTTGGGGATAGCGGGGGACGAGCAGTACTTC. It translates to CASSLGIAGDEQYF.

This clonotype was picked up a small number of times. This chain connects TRBV11-2 to TRBJ2-5; possibly TRBD1 or TRBD2 for D (5 bases each). Germline CDR1 and CDR2: SGHAT and FQNNGV. Deletions cut 5 bases from V and 2 bases from J, with 9 bases between. The CDR3 has 13 amino acids. The CDR3 region has the DNA TGTGCCAGCAGCGAGGGGCGGCAAGAGACCCAGTACTTC. Translation gives CASSEGRQETQYF.

The V call is TRBV7-2, the J call TRBJ1-6, with a weak D call TRBD1 (6 bases). V dropped 1 base and J dropped 12 bases, with 10 bases sitting between them. This CDR3 is built from 13 residues. The germline CDR1 and CDR2 sequences are SGHTA and FQGNSA. The CDR3 region has the DNA TGTGCCAGCAGCTTAGTGTCCAGGGGACCCCTCCACTTT. Amino acids: CASSLVSRGPLHF.

This clonotype was recorded a few times. The chain has TRBV25-1 and TRBJ2-1, with a weak D call TRBD2 (7 bases). V was clipped by 6 bases and J by 6 bases, with 12 bases between them. The CDR3 is made up of 13 amino acids. The germline V gene encodes CDR1 MGHDK and CDR2 SYGVNS. The CDR3 loop is CASRRGPLNEQFF. The CDR3 bases are TGTGCCAGCAGGCGGGGGCCACTCAATGAGCAGTTCTTC.

The chain joins TRBV11-2 to TRBJ2-1; D perhaps matches TRBD2 (5 bases). With 3 bases removed from V and 0 bases from J, the gap between germline ends came to 6 bases. The germline V gene has CDR1 SGHAT and CDR2 FQNNGV. This CDR3 spans 14 amino acids. DNA for the CDR3: TGTGCCAGCAGCTTGGAGGTCTCCTACAATGAGCAGTTCTTC. Amino acids: CASSLEVSYNEQFF. The full variable domain, its missing parts supplied by reference TRBV11-2 and TRBJ2-1, is EAGVAQSPRYKIIEKRQSVAFWCNPISGHATLYWYQQILGQGPKLLIQFQNNGVVDDSQLPKDRFSAERLKGVDSTLKIQPAKLEDSAVYLCASSLEVSYNEQFFGPGTRLTVL.

This clonotype was seen only a few times. V gene TRBV7-9 combines with J gene TRBJ2-2; perhaps TRBD2 as D (6 bases). Trimming stripped 3 bases from V and 5 bases from J, with 13 bases between. The V gene's germline CDR1 is SEHNR and CDR2 FQNEAQ (reference sequence). There are 15 residues in the CDR3. The CDR3 DNA is TGTGCCAGCAGCTTGCGGGGCGCCGGGACCGGGGAGCTGTTTTTT. As protein: CASSLRGAGTGELFF.

The gene calls are TRBV6-2 or TRBV6-3 and TRBJ1-1, with D unresolved. Deletions cut 0 bases from V and 5 bases from J, with 13 bases between. Germline CDR1 is MNHEY and CDR2 is SVGEGT. This CDR3 has 15 residues. The DNA for the CDR3 is TGTGCCAGCAGTTACTCGGTAGCGCTGAGGACTGAAGCTTTCTTT. As protein: CASSYSVALRTEAFF.

The chain links TRBV12-3 or TRBV12-4 to TRBJ2-7; D unresolved. The CDR3 sequence is 14 residues long. V lost 6 bases and J lost 3, with 15 bases in between. The CDR3 bases are TGTGCCAGCAGCCGCCGTGGCAGTTACTACGAGCAGTACTTC. Protein sequence: CASSRRGSYYEQYF.

This clonotype has more than one count but fewer than ten. V is TRBV11-2 and J is TRBJ2-3, with D perhaps TRBD2 (7 bases). Germline CDR1 reads SGHAT; CDR2 reads FQNNGV. The CDR3 loop spans 16 amino acids. The V gene lost 5 bases and the J gene lost 3 bases, with 18 bases spanning the gap. Here the CDR3 reads CASSIRAGARTDTQYF. The CDR3 nucleotides read TGTGCCAGCAGCATCCGGGCGGGGGCAAGAACAGATACGCAGTATTTT.

This clonotype was detected only a few times. The gene calls are TRBV5-1 and TRBJ1-6; D is undetermined. Trimming took 4 bases from V and 10 from J, leaving 15 bases between them. The germline gives CDR1 SGHRS, CDR2 YFSETQ. The CDR3 is made up of 14 amino acids. CDR3 sequence (DNA): TGCGCCAGCAGCCCCGAGAGGTCGGAGTCACCCCTCCACTTT. Protein product: CASSPERSESPLHF.

V and J are TRBV7-3 and TRBJ1-6; possible D gene TRBD1, 5 bases. CDR1 and CDR2 from the germline V gene are SGHTA and FQGTGA. The CDR3 has 13 residues. V dropped 4 bases and J dropped 12 bases, with 13 bases sitting between them. The CDR3 reads CASSSGNRLPLHF. CDR3 nucleotide sequence: TGTGCCAGCAGCTCGGGGAACAGGTTACCCCTCCACTTT.

The chain uses TRBV7-3 and TRBJ2-5, with D possibly matching TRBD2 (6 bases). This CDR3 comprises 14 residues. V was cut by 5 bases and J by 3 bases, with 13 bases left in between. Germline CDR1 SGHTA, CDR2 FQGTGA. This chain's CDR3 is CASSPPGGEETQYF. CDR3 DNA sequence: TGTGCCAGCAGCCCCCCCGGCGGGGAAGAGACCCAGTACTTC. Full variable domain (missing parts from reference TRBV7-3 and TRBJ2-5): GAGVSQTPSNKVTEKGKYVELRCDPISGHTALYWYRQSLGQGPEFLIYFQGTGAADDSGLPNDRFFAVRPEGSVSTLKIQRTERGDSAVYLCASSPPGGEETQYFGPGTRLLVL.

This clonotype was seen more than once but under ten times. The chain has TRBV7-2 and TRBJ2-7, with D tentatively TRBD1 (5 bases). V shed 7 bases and J shed 1 base, with 14 bases lying between them. This CDR3 is built from 14 residues. CDR1 and CDR2 (germline): SGHTA, FQGNSA. CDR3 sequence (DNA): TGTGCCAGCAAAGAGACAGCCCGTTCCTACGAGCAGTACGTC. This gives the protein CASKETARSYEQYV.

This sequence joins TRBV2 and TRBJ2-7, with D possibly TRBD1 on 6 matching bases. V gave up 5 bases and J gave up 6 bases, with 20 bases separating them. The CDR3 consists of 15 residues. Germline values: CDR1 SNHLY, CDR2 FYNNEI. The CDR3 DNA reads TGTGCCAGCAGTCTCAGGGGAAAGGCTCTGGGCGAGCAGTACGTC. This codes for CASSLRGKALGEQYV.